Shown below are 12 T cell receptor beta chains from a single sample sequenced in a study of T cell responses to AZD1222 COVID-19 vaccine. Assay used: immunoSEQ multiplex PCR; TCRdb lists only in-frame clones, some missing. There are about 140,000 clones in the sample; around 90% occur only once, and roughly 3.1% lies in the top ten. The sequenced sample was peripheral blood, obtained on day 0 of AZD1222 vaccination. These TCRs come from an adult in good health.

The V call is TRBV3-1 (or the pseudogene TRBV3-2), the J call TRBJ2-3; 7 positions match TRBD2. The germline V gene has CDR1 LGHDT and CDR2 YNNKEL (reference sequence). The ends lost 3 bases at V and 10 bases at J; junction bases unmatched: 13. This CDR3 is built from 15 residues. CDR3 DNA: TGTGCCAGCAGCCAGCCGGGACTAACACTCCAGGCGCAGTATTTT. This translates into CASSQPGLTLQAQYF.

The chain combines TRBV3-1 (or the pseudogene TRBV3-2) with TRBJ2-6; D may be TRBD1 (5 bases). CDR1 is LGHDT, CDR2 YNNKEL, per germline (reference sequence). With 7 bases removed from V and 4 bases from J, the gap between germline ends came to 14 bases. This CDR3 has 15 residues. The CDR3: CASTTTGRGANVLTF. For the CDR3, the DNA is TGTGCCAGCACCACTACAGGTAGAGGGGCCAACGTCCTGACTTTC.

This chain connects TRBV7-2 to TRBJ1-1; D not resolved. The germline gives CDR1 SGHTA, CDR2 FQGNSA. Trimming shortened V by 0 bases and J by 0 bases, and 5 bases separated the two germline ends. The CDR3 covers 14 residues. CDR3 protein: CASSLAGMNTEAFF. CDR3 DNA sequence: TGTGCCAGCAGCTTAGCTGGGATGAACACTGAAGCTTTCTTT.

The CDR3 DNA sequence: TGTGCCAGCACCTATGCCGGGGATGGCTACACCTTC. Translation: CASTYAGDGYTF. The chain links TRBV12-3 or TRBV12-4 to TRBJ1-2; D is ambiguous. V dropped 7 bases and J dropped 6 bases, with 12 bases sitting between them. The CDR3 has 12 amino acids.

This chain's CDR3 is CASSLSGDHSGNTIYF. As DNA, the CDR3 is TGTGCCAGCAGCCTAAGTGGGGACCACTCTGGAAACACCATATATTTT. The chain joins TRBV3-1 (or the pseudogene TRBV3-2) to TRBJ1-3; the D gene is possibly TRBD1 (5 bases). From germline, CDR1 is LGHDT and CDR2 YNNKEL (reference sequence). V shed 4 bases and J shed 0 bases, with 13 bases lying between them. This CDR3 comprises 16 residues.

The CDR3 DNA is TGCGCCAGCAGCGTCCCCCGGGTTCTCAATCAGCCCCAGCATTTT. Amino acids: CASSVPRVLNQPQHF. The chain is built from TRBV5-1 and TRBJ1-5; D not resolved. CDR3 length equals 15 residues. Germline CDR1 reads SGHRS; CDR2 reads YFSETQ. Deletions cut 4 bases from V and 3 bases from J, with 14 bases between. Drawing the rest from reference TRBV5-1 and TRBJ1-5, the complete variable domain is KAGVTQTPRYLIKTRGQQVTLSCSPISGHRSVSWYQQTPGQGLQFLFEYFSETQRNKGNFPGRFSGRQFSNSRSEMNVSTLELGDSALYLCASSVPRVLNQPQHFGDGTRLSIL.

This clone appeared a single time. The V call is TRBV19, the J call TRBJ1-1; no definite D call. The germline V gene has CDR1 LNHDA and CDR2 SQIVND (reference sequence). CDR3 length: 12 amino acids. V was shortened by 0 bases and J by 11 bases, with 10 bases between the two germline ends. The CDR3 sequence: CASSIDLGRAFF. The CDR3 region has the DNA TGTGCCAGTAGTATAGATCTAGGGCGCGCTTTCTTT.

The chain is built from TRBV29-1 and TRBJ2-7; D not certain. The V gene lost 3 bases and the J gene lost 5 bases, with 5 bases spanning the gap. Germline-derived CDR1 and CDR2 are SQVTM and ANQGSEA. CDR3 length equals 10 residues. The chain's CDR3 is CSVDSNEQYF. The CDR3 DNA reads as TGCAGCGTTGATAGCAACGAGCAGTACTTC.

The V gene is TRBV4-2, the J gene TRBJ2-2; D not certain. This CDR3 is built from 15 residues. Germline-derived CDR1 and CDR2 are LGHNA and YNFKEQ. V was pared by 1 base and J by 4 bases, with 10 bases between. CDR3 amino acids: CASSQGRVSTGELFF. The CDR3 DNA reads TGTGCCAGCAGCCAAGGTCGTGTAAGCACCGGGGAGCTGTTTTTT.

The V call is TRBV7-8, the J call TRBJ1-1; no definite D call. V dropped 0 bases and J dropped 5 bases, with 7 bases sitting between them. In germline, CDR1 is SGHVS, CDR2 FQNEAQ. The CDR3 totals 13 residues. The CDR3 nucleotides read TGTGCCAGCAGCTTAGCTGGGCCAACTGAAGCTTTCTTT. This gives the protein CASSLAGPTEAFF. Supplemented by reference TRBV7-8 and TRBJ1-1, the full variable domain reads GAGVSQSPRYKVAKRGQDVALRCDPISGHVSLFWYQQALGQGPEFLTYFQNEAQLDKSGLPSDRFFAERPEGSVSTLKIQRTQQEDSAVYLCASSLAGPTEAFFGQGTRLTVV.

The chain recombines TRBV7-2 with TRBJ2-1, with 12 bases lining up with TRBD2. The trim removed 5 bases at V and 10 bases at J, leaving 12 bases unmatched. Per germline, CDR1 SGHTA and CDR2 FQGNSA. CDR3 length equals 16 residues. The DNA of the CDR3 is TGTGCCAGCAGCCCTAGCGGACTAGCGGGATCGGGAGAGCAGTTCTTC. Its translation is CASSPSGLAGSGEQFF.

This clone was seen ten or more times. This chain connects TRBV4-1 to TRBJ1-2; D is possibly TRBD1 (5 bases). V lost 1 base, J lost 8 bases, and 17 bases lay in between. The germline gives CDR1 MGHRA, CDR2 YSYEKL. The CDR3 runs 15 residues. CDR3 nucleotide sequence: TGCGCCAGCAGCCAAGTCTTGCGGGACGATATAGGCTACACCTTC. As protein: CASSQVLRDDIGYTF.